This TCR beta chain was profiled in a study of shared clonotypes between healthy human individuals. Study-level findings and limits: Shared clonotypes: about 5.3% naive CD4, about 3.3% naive CD8, 2.3% memory CD4, approximately 0.4% memory CD8. It was the few donors that limited the genetic and exposure-history diversity represented.

The method was immunoSEQ multiplex PCR; TCRdb's version includes in-frame clones alone and lacks a portion of them. The table lists roughly 1,100,000 clones, about 75% of them singletons, with 1.4% to 1.5% in the top ten. CDR3 length: 14 amino acids. J gave up 5 bases and V 5 bases, and 4 bases lay outside the gene matches. The germline CDR1 and CDR2 sequences are SGHNT and YENEEA. This clone was recorded only once. Its antigen is unidentified. Input material: memory CD4+ T cells sorted from blood. Subset: CD45RA-negative fraction. This chain joins TRBV11-3 and TRBJ2-7; 12 nucleotides line up with TRBD2. This receptor was identified in a man younger than 35 in good health. The CDR3 bases are TGTGCCAGCAGCCCGACTAGCGGGAGCCACGAGCAGTACTTC. As protein: CASSPTSGSHEQYF.